This TCR beta chain originates from a study of cytomegalovirus exposure and HLA in healthy donors. This clone was seen only a few times. Its antigen is not known. Germline V lookup: CDR1 MDHEN, CDR2 SYDVKM. V was trimmed by 3 bases and J by 8 bases, leaving 18 bases between them. The CDR3 is made up of 15 amino acids. PCR used 60 Vbeta primers and 13 Jbeta primers. Data came from immunoSEQ multiplex PCR; TCRdb stores just in-frame clones and leaves some out. The sample holds some 180,000 clones, under 9.5% seen once. Notes on the study in general: In most subjects, TCR beta sequences reportedly gave accurate predictions of HLA-A and HLA-B alleles.

Input material: PBMCs. The chain recombines TRBV28 with TRBJ2-3; D is unresolved. The TCR comes from a young woman in good health and CMV-seropositive. CDR3 residues: CASSFIRGGPGTQYF. Written as DNA, the CDR3 is TGTGCCAGCAGTTTCATTCGAGGTGGCCCTGGTACGCAGTATTTT.